This entry describes one TCR beta chain. Its antigen is still unknown. The junction differs from germline at one of its ends, possibly a read error. This sample stems from a study of OX40 agonist ivuxolimab in advanced cancers. Overall study context: Patients treated during dose escalation were battling hepatocellular carcinoma, melanoma, renal cell or head and neck cancer. Partial responses were achieved by three patients, one with hepatocellular carcinoma and two with cutaneous melanoma.

Notes on the study in general: Several nonresponders also turned out to have low normalized T-cell clonal expansion.

Germline V gene lookup returns CDR1 SSHAT and CDR2 FNYEAQ (reference sequence). This CDR3 spans 14 amino acids. Here immunoSEQ multiplex PCR was the method, and the copy in TCRdb shows in-frame clones only, minus some. The table records under 100,000 clones, about 88% of them present only once. This clonotype was obtained from an adult with an advanced solid tumor such as melanoma, head and neck, liver or kidney cancer. The chain joins TRBV7-7 to TRBJ2-2, with D unclear. The sample here was CD4+ or CD8+ T cells sorted from blood, taken in a trial of the OX40 agonist ivuxolimab. This chain's CDR3 is CASSPRRDTGELFF. The CDR3 nucleotides read TGTGCTAGCAGCCCCCGACGTGACACCGGGGAGCTGTTTTTT.